What follows describes a single TCR beta chain. The antigen is not known. This specimen belongs to a study of identical twins. Regarding the study as a whole: Conclusions were based on cross-sectional statistical analysis, without following the same donors. Zero-insertion analyses might be partly confounded by invariant T cells like MAIT and iNKT.

TCRdb ran MiXCR on the 5' RACE reads and lists one entry per CDR3 protein. The repertoire holds 300,000 to 400,000 distinct CDR3 sequences, with about 12% as singletons. V was shortened by 5 bases and J by 5 bases, with 19 bases between the two germline ends. The germline gives CDR1 MGHDK, CDR2 SYGVNS. The CDR3 spans 16 residues. These data were also reused for a study on yellow fever vaccine responses in identical twins. From that paper: Twins reportedly appeared to share part of their vaccine T cell response while keeping part individual.

The sample comprised CD8+ T cells sorted from blood. The gene calls are TRBV25-1 and TRBJ2-1; D may correspond to TRBD1 or TRBD2 (5 bases each). The origin of this receptor is a woman younger than 30 in good health. The CDR3 here is CASSPAPGRRDNEQFF. CDR3 bases: TGTGCCAGCAGTCCGGCTCCGGGGCGAAGGGACAATGAGCAGTTCTTC.